This TCR beta chain was sequenced during a study of cytomegalovirus exposure and HLA in healthy donors. About the study: Genotyping of 400 or so donors showed that 70% to 90% belonged to the Caucasian-associated ancestry cluster.

About this clone itself: The antigen remains unidentified.

Germline CDR1 is SGHVS and CDR2 is FQNEAQ. The CDR3 runs to 15 residues. V lost 4 bases to trimming and J lost 6 bases; unmatched junction nucleotides: 3. Study results and limitations: A list of around 160 TCR beta chains associated with cytomegalovirus was given. Researchers reported in a later analysis that a missense DCLRE1C variant was tied to TCR beta V- and J-gene trimming. As a later analysis revealed, the rate of TCR association differed by HLA locus, with DRB1 most and HLA-C fewest.

Vbeta (60) and Jbeta (13) primers were used in the PCR. Some clones are missing from TCRdb's copy, which holds only in-frame ones; the method was immunoSEQ multiplex PCR. Of about 140,000 clones listed, 70% to 85% are singletons. The sequenced material came from PBMCs. The rearrangement links TRBV7-8 to TRBJ2-2; TRBD2 matches at 12 bases. The receptor was derived from a woman aged 50 to 60 in good health and CMV-seropositive. Here the CDR3 reads CASSYTSGGPGELFF. The CDR3 DNA is TGTGCCAGCAGCTACACTAGCGGGGGGCCCGGGGAGCTGTTTTTT.